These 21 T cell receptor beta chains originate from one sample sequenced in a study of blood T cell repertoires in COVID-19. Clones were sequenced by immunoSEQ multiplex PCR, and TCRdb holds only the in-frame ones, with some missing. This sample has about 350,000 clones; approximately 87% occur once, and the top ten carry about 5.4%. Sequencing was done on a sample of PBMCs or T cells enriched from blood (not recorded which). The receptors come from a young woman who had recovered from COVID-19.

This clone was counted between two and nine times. CDR3 residues: CASSYGRTPAFF. The CDR3 DNA reads as TGTGCCAGCAGTTACGGTAGAACCCCGGCTTTCTTT. The rearrangement joins TRBV6-2 or TRBV6-3 to TRBJ1-1; no reliable D call. V was shortened by 2 bases and J by 11 bases, with 12 bases between the two germline ends. The germline gives CDR1 MNHEY, CDR2 SVGEGT. The CDR3 spans 12 residues.

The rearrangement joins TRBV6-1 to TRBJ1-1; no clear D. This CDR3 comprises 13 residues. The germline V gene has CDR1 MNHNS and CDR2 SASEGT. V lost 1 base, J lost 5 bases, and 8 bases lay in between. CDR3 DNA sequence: TGTGCCAGCAGTGAAGATACGGGGACTGAAGCTTTCTTT. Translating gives CASSEDTGTEAFF.

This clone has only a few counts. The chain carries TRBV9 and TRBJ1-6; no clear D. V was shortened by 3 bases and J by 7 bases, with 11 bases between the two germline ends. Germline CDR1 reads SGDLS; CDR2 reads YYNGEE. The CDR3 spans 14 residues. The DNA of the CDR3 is TGTGCCAGCAGCGAGTACAGCAGAAATTCACCCCTCCACTTT. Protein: CASSEYSRNSPLHF.

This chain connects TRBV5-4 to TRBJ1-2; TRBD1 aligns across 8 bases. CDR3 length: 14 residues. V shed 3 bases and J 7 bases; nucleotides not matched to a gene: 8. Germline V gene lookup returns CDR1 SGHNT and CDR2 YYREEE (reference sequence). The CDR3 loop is CASSSTGGMGGYTF. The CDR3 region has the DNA TGTGCCAGCAGCTCAACAGGGGGAATGGGTGGCTACACCTTC.

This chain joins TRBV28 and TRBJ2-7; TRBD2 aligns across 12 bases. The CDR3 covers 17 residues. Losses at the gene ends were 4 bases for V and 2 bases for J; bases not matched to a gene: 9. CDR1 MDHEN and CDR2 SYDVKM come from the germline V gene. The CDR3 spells CASSSRTSGGFTYEQYF. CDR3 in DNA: TGTGCCAGCAGTTCCCGTACTAGCGGGGGGTTTACCTACGAGCAGTACTTC.

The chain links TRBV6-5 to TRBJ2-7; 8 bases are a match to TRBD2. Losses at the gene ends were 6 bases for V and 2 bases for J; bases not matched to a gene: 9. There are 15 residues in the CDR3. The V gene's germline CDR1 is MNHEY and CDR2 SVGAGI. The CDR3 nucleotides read TGTGCCAGCAGGCCACTACAGCGGGGGACCTACGAGCAGTACTTC. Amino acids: CASRPLQRGTYEQYF.

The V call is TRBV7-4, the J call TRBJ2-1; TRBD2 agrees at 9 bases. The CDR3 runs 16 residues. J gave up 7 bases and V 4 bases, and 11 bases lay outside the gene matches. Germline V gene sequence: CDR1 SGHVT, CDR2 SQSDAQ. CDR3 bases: TGTGCCAGCAGCTCGCACCTAGCGGGGAAAGAGAATGAGCAGTTCTTC. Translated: CASSSHLAGKENEQFF.

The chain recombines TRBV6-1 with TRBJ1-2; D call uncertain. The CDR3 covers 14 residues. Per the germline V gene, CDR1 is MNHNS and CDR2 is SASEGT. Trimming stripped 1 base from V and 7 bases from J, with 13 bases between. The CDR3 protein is CASSEGRGPRGYTF. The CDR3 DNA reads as TGTGCCAGCAGTGAAGGACGAGGGCCCCGTGGCTACACCTTC.

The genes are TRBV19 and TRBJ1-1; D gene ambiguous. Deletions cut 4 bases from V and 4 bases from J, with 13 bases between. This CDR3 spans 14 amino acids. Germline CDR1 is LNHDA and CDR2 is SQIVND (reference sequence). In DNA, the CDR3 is TGTGCCAGTAGTACCCTGCTGAAGAGCACTGAAGCTTTCTTT. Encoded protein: CASSTLLKSTEAFF. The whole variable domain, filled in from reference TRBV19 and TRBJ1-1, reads DGGITQSPKYLFRKEGQNVTLSCEQNLNHDAMYWYRQDPGQGLRLIYYSQIVNDFQKGDIAEGYSVSREKKESFPLTVTSAQKNPTAFYLCASSTLLKSTEAFFGQGTRLTVV.

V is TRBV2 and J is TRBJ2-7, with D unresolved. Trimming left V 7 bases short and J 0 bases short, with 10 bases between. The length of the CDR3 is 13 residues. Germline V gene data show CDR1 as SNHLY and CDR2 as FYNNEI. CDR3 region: CASTRRTSYEQYF. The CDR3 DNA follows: TGTGCCAGCACCCGTAGAACCTCCTACGAGCAGTACTTC.

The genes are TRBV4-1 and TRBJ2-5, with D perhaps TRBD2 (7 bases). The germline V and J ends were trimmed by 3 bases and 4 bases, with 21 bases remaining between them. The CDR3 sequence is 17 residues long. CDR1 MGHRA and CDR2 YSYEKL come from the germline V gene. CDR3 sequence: CASSQKGGGGLRETQYF. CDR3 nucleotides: TGCGCCAGCAGCCAGAAGGGAGGGGGAGGCCTCCGAGAGACCCAGTACTTC.

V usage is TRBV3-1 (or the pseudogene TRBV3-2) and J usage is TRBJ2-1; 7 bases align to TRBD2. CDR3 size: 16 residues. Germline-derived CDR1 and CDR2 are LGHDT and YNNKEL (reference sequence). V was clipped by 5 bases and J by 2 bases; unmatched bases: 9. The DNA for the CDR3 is TGTGCCAGCAGCTACCGAGCGGGGACCGCCTACAATGAGCAGTTCTTC. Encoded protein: CASSYRAGTAYNEQFF.

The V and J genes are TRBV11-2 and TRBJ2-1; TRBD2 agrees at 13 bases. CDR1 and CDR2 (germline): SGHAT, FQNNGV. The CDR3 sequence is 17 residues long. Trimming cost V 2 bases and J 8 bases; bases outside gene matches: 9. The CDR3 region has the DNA TGTGCCAGCAGCTTAAGGGGACTAGCGGGACCCTCGGATGAGCAGTTCTTC. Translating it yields CASSLRGLAGPSDEQFF.

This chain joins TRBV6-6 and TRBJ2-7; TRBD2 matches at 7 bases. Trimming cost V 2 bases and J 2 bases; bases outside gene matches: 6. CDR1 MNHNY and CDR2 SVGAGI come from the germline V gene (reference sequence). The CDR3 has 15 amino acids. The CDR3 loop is CASSYGGSGTYEQYF. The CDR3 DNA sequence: TGTGCCAGCAGTTACGGCGGGAGTGGGACCTACGAGCAGTACTTC.

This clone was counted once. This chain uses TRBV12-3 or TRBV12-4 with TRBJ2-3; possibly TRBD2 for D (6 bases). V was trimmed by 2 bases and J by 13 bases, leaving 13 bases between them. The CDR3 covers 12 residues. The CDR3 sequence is CASSLRRGGKYF. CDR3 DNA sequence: TGTGCCAGCAGTTTAAGGAGGGGTGGGAAGTATTTT.

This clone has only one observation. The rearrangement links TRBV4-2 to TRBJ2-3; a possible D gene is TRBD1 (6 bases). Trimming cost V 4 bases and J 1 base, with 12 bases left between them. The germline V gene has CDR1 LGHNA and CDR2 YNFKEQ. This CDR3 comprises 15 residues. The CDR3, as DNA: TGTGCCAGCAGCCGACAGGAAAGGGGCACAGATACGCAGTATTTT. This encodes CASSRQERGTDTQYF.

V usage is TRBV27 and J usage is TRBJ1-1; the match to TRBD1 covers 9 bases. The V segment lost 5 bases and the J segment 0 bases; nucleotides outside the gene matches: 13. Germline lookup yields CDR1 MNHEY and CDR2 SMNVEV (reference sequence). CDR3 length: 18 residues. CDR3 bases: TGTGCCAGCAGTCAATATCCCCAGGGACAGGGAGTGAACACTGAAGCTTTCTTT. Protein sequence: CASSQYPQGQGVNTEAFF.

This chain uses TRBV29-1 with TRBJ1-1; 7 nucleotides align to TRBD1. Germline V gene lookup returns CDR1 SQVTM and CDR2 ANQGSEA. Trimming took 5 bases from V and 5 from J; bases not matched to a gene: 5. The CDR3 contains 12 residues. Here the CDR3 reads CSVNRGETEAFF. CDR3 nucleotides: TGCAGCGTTAACAGGGGCGAAACTGAAGCTTTCTTT.

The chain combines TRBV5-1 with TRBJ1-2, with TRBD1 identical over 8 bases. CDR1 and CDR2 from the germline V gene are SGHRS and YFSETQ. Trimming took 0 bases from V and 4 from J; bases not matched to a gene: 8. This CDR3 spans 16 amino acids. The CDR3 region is CASSLGRTGTFYGYTF. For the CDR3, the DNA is TGCGCCAGCAGCTTGGGTCGGACAGGGACTTTCTATGGCTACACCTTC.

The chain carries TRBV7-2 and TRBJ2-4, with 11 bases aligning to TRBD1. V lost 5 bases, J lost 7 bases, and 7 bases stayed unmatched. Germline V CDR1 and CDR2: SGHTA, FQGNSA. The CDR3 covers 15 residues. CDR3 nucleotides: TGTGCCAGCAGCATCGACGGGACAGGGGGTAACATTCAGTACTTC. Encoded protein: CASSIDGTGGNIQYF.

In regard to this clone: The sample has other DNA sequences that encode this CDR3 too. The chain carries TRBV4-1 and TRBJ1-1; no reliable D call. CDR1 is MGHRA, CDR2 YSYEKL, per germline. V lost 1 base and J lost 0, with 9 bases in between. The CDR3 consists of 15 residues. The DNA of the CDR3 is TGCGCCAGCAGCCAAGTTACAGAGATGAACACTGAAGCTTTCTTT. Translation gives CASSQVTEMNTEAFF.